The clone carrying this T cell receptor (beta chain) was seen more than once but under ten times. This CDR3 is built from 14 residues. Per germline, CDR1 MDHEN and CDR2 SYDVKM. The germline V and J ends were trimmed by 4 bases and 3 bases, with 13 bases remaining between them. HTBI primers from iRepertoire and Arm-PCR of CDR3 regions yielded the TCR beta libraries. TCRdb analysed the multiplex PCR reads with MiXCR anew, one entry per CDR3 protein. This table has 300,000 to 400,000 distinct CDR3 sequences, over 15% appearing once. The sample originates from a study of regulatory T cells in long-lasting Graves disease. Time point given: newly diagnosed GD, antithyroid drugs for less than 3 months. PBMC RNA was the source of the TCR library. These data are also associated with another study on T cells in Graves' hyperthyroidism and ophthalmopathy.

The rearrangement uses TRBV28 and TRBJ2-7, with a weak D call TRBD1 (5 bases). The material was peripheral blood mononuclear cells (PBMCs), obtained at new diagnosis, from a patient treated with antithyroid drugs. This TCR derives from a man aged 35 to 55 with Graves disease. The CDR3 sequence: CASSSSDTYYEQYF. The CDR3 region has the DNA TGTGCCAGCAGTTCATCGGACACATACTACGAGCAGTACTTC.